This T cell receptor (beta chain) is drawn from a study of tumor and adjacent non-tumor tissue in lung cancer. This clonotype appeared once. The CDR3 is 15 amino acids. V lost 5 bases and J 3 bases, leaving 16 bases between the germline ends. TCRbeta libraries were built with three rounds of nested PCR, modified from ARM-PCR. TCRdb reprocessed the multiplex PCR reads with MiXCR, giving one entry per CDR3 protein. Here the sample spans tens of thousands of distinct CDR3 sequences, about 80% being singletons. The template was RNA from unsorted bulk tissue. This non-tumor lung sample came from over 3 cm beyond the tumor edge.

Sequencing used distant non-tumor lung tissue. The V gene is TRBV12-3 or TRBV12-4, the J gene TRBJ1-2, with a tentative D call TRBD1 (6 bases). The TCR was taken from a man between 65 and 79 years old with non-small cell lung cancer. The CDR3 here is CASSLTGTPDYGYTF. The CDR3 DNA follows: TGTGCCAGCAGTCTGACCGGGACACCAGACTATGGCTACACCTTC.